This passage covers 26 T cell receptor beta chains from one sample sequenced in a study of blood T cell repertoires in COVID-19. Generated by immunoSEQ multiplex PCR, the TCRdb table keeps only in-frame clones and is missing some. This sample yields about 270,000 clones, of which about 89% are seen a single time; about 10% belongs to the top ten. The material sequenced was peripheral blood. These receptors came from a man aged 35-49 years with active or convalescent COVID-19.

The chain employs TRBV4-1 and TRBJ2-7; 10 nucleotides align to TRBD1. Losses at the gene ends were 4 bases for V and 1 base for J; bases not matched to a gene: 4. This CDR3 comprises 15 residues. The germline CDR1 and CDR2 sequences are MGHRA and YSYEKL. CDR3: CASSRGQGGSYEQYF. The CDR3 DNA is TGCGCCAGCAGCCGCGGACAGGGGGGGTCCTACGAGCAGTACTTC.

The V call is TRBV6-6, the J call TRBJ1-5, with no clear D. The CDR3 runs 14 residues. Germline-derived CDR1 and CDR2 are MNHNY and SVGAGI (reference sequence). V was pared by 6 bases and J by 6 bases, with 15 bases between. The CDR3 spells CASSPTLPGQPQHF. The CDR3 DNA reads as TGTGCCAGCAGCCCGACTCTCCCCGGTCAGCCCCAGCATTTT.

This clone has more than one count but fewer than ten. The genes are TRBV5-1 and TRBJ2-3, with D maybe TRBD1 (6 bases). Germline CDR1 SGHRS, CDR2 YFSETQ. The CDR3 runs 14 residues. V lost 0 bases and J 4 bases, leaving 9 bases between the germline ends. The CDR3 sequence: CASSLDRVADTQYF. Here the CDR3 DNA reads TGCGCCAGCAGCTTGGACAGGGTAGCAGATACGCAGTATTTT.

This clone was detected once. V is TRBV5-1 and J is TRBJ1-6, with D unresolved. Germline V gives CDR1 SGHRS, CDR2 YFSETQ. The ends were cut back, 0 bases at V and 6 bases at J, with 13 bases in the middle. The CDR3 extends over 16 amino acids. The CDR3 loop reads CASSLERVGSNSPLHF. The CDR3 DNA reads TGCGCCAGCAGCTTGGAAAGGGTTGGGAGTAATTCACCCCTCCACTTT.

V and J are TRBV5-1 and TRBJ1-6, with 8 nucleotides matching TRBD1. The CDR3 extends over 15 amino acids. Germline assignment: CDR1 SGHRS and CDR2 YFSETQ. Trimming removed 2 bases from V and 8 bases from J; junction bases left unmatched: 6. CDR3 bases: TGCGCCAGCAGCTTAGGACAGGGAGGAGATTCACCCCTCCACTTT. It is translated as CASSLGQGGDSPLHF. The whole variable domain, remainder taken from reference TRBV5-1 and TRBJ1-6, is KAGVTQTPRYLIKTRGQQVTLSCSPISGHRSVSWYQQTPGQGLQFLFEYFSETQRNKGNFPGRFSGRQFSNSRSEMNVSTLELGDSALYLCASSLGQGGDSPLHFGNGTRLTVT.

This chain joins TRBV15 and TRBJ1-5; D is perhaps TRBD1 (6 bases). The germline V gene has CDR1 LNHNV and CDR2 YYDKDF (reference sequence). This CDR3 contains 20 residues. Trimming took off 2 bases at V and 2 bases at J, with 25 bases between the two ends. The CDR3 sequence: CATSRSPRGQRRLGNQPQHF. The CDR3 nucleotides read TGTGCCACCAGCAGATCCCCCCGCGGACAGCGCCGTTTAGGCAATCAGCCCCAGCATTTT.

This clone appeared a single time. The rearrangement joins TRBV30 to TRBJ1-5; no clear D. Germline V gene sequence: CDR1 GTSNPN, CDR2 SVGIG (reference sequence). V lost 3 bases, J lost 2 bases, and 11 bases lay in between. CDR3 length: 14 amino acids. CDR3 sequence reads: CAWRGPGGNQPQHF. In nucleotides, the CDR3 is TGTGCCTGGAGGGGCCCCGGGGGCAATCAGCCCCAGCATTTT.

The chain uses TRBV24-1 and TRBJ2-2, with D tentatively TRBD2 (5 bases). Trimming took off 6 bases at V and 7 bases at J, with 8 bases between the two ends. Germline assignment: CDR1 KGHDR and CDR2 SFDVKD. There are 12 residues in the CDR3. The CDR3 bases are TGTGCCACCAGTCAGCGGAACGGGGAGCTGTTTTTT. Its translation is CATSQRNGELFF.

The chain is built from TRBV6-5 and TRBJ1-2; a weak D match, TRBD1 (5 bases). The CDR3 spans 14 residues. V was clipped by 6 bases and J by 6 bases, with 17 bases between them. Germline V lookup: CDR1 MNHEY, CDR2 SVGAGI. The CDR3 bases are TGTGCCAGCAGCCGGGGGGGAGAGTGGAATGGCTACACCTTC. This sequence encodes CASSRGGEWNGYTF.

With respect to this clone: At one end the junction does not follow the germline gene, possibly because of a read error. The chain links TRBV7-9 to TRBJ2-7; D is perhaps TRBD2 (5 bases). The germline gives CDR1 SEHNR, CDR2 FQNEAQ (reference sequence). This CDR3 is built from 13 residues. The CDR3 protein is CASRLGAGGEQYF. The CDR3 nucleotides read TGTGCCAGCAGGTTAGGCGCAGGAGGCGAGCAGTACTTC. Full variable domain (outside the CDR3, taken from reference TRBV7-9 and TRBJ2-7): DTGVSQNPRHKITKRGQNVTFRCDPISEHNRLYWYRQTLGQGPEFLTYFQNEAQLEKSRLLSDRFSAERPKGSFSTLEIQRTEQGDSAMYLCASRLGAGGEQYFGPGTRLTVT.

The rearrangement links TRBV5-1 to TRBJ1-1; no clear D gene. Trimming removed 5 bases from V and 0 bases from J, with 8 bases in between. This CDR3 region has 13 residues. Germline V gene lookup returns CDR1 SGHRS and CDR2 YFSETQ. CDR3 protein: CASSFNLNTEAFF. CDR3 coding DNA: TGCGCCAGCAGTTTTAACTTGAACACTGAAGCTTTCTTT.

The chain carries TRBV6-5 and TRBJ1-2, with 10 bases that match TRBD1. This CDR3 region has 15 residues. V shed 2 bases, J shed 4 bases, and the junction held 4 bases outside the gene matches. The germline V gene has CDR1 MNHEY and CDR2 SVGAGI. The CDR3: CASSYTGQGVYGYTF. The DNA for the CDR3 is TGTGCCAGCAGTTACACCGGACAGGGGGTCTATGGCTACACCTTC.

This sequence joins TRBV29-1 and TRBJ2-7; 7 bases map to TRBD2. The CDR3 is 11 amino acids. Germline V gene lookup returns CDR1 SQVTM and CDR2 ANQGSEA. Written as DNA, the CDR3 is TGCATCGCGGGGGAGGCTCCCGAGCAGTACTTC. Translation: CIAGEAPEQYF.

This clone was picked up one time. The genes are TRBV6-5 and TRBJ1-5, with TRBD1 as a possible D gene (5 bases). This CDR3 region has 15 residues. Trimming took off 6 bases at V and 3 bases at J, with 15 bases between the two ends. CDR1 and CDR2 from the germline V gene are MNHEY and SVGAGI. CDR3 coding DNA: TGTGCCAGCAGGCGCGCGGGACTGGACAATCAGCCCCAGCATTTT. Translation gives CASRRAGLDNQPQHF.

The V gene is TRBV7-9, the J gene TRBJ1-2; D unresolved. The CDR3 is 13 residues long. Germline assignment: CDR1 SEHNR and CDR2 FQNEAQ (reference sequence). The ends were cut back, 1 base at V and 6 bases at J, with 9 bases in the middle. Here the CDR3 reads CASSLGGLNGYTF. In nucleotides, the CDR3 is TGTGCCAGCAGCTTAGGAGGGCTCAATGGCTACACCTTC.

The rearrangement joins TRBV24-1 to TRBJ2-1; the D is unclear. Trimming shortened V by 5 bases and J by 10 bases, and 8 bases separated the two germline ends. The germline CDR1 and CDR2 sequences are KGHDR and SFDVKD. The CDR3 has 11 residues. The CDR3 nucleotides are TGTGCCACCAGTGTAGCAAAGGAGCAGTTCTTC. This codes for CATSVAKEQFF.

The J gene is TRBJ2-1, the V gene TRBV6-4; 16 bases fit TRBD2. Per germline, CDR1 MRHNA and CDR2 SNTAGT. This CDR3 comprises 16 residues. Trimming took 8 bases from V and 9 from J; bases not matched to a gene: 10. The CDR3 sequence is CASGTSGGVRVSEQFF. The CDR3 DNA reads as TGTGCCAGCGGGACTAGCGGGGGGGTAAGGGTGAGTGAGCAGTTCTTC.

This clone showed up just a few times. Here the CDR3 reads CASSLGGLRAFF. CDR3 bases: TGCGCCAGCAGCTTGGGGGGGCTGCGAGCTTTCTTT. V gene TRBV5-1 combines with J gene TRBJ1-1; tentatively, D is TRBD1 (6 bases). This CDR3 is built from 12 residues. In germline, CDR1 is SGHRS, CDR2 YFSETQ. V was pared by 0 bases and J by 10 bases, with 10 bases between.

This rearrangement joins TRBV15 to TRBJ2-1, with TRBD2 identical over 15 bases. The CDR3 is made up of 14 amino acids. CDR1 and CDR2 (germline): LNHNV, YYDKDF (reference sequence). The V gene end was trimmed by 5 bases and the J gene end by 13 bases; junction bases not matched to a gene: 6. CDR3 DNA: TGTGCCACCAGCGGGGGACTAGCGGGGGGAGAACAGTTCTTC. Translated: CATSGGLAGGEQFF.

CDR3 protein: CASSQTGQGVGYTF. As DNA, the CDR3 is TGTGCCAGCAGCCAAACGGGACAGGGGGTTGGCTACACCTTC. The chain couples TRBV3-1 (or the pseudogene TRBV3-2) to TRBJ1-2; TRBD1 matches 11 bases. CDR1 is LGHDT, CDR2 YNNKEL, per germline (reference sequence). The CDR3 length is 14 residues. V shed 2 bases and J 7 bases; nucleotides not matched to a gene: 3.

V usage is TRBV7-9 and J usage is TRBJ2-1; the D gene is possibly TRBD2 (5 bases). The CDR3 consists of 13 residues. Trimming took off 11 bases at V and 10 bases at J, with 21 bases between the two ends. Germline values: CDR1 SEHNR, CDR2 FQNEAQ (reference sequence). The CDR3 here is CAAGGRLGLEQFF. For the CDR3, the DNA is TGTGCCGCGGGCGGTAGGTTGGGTTTAGAGCAGTTCTTC.

Only one count was recorded for this clone. The chain is built from TRBV5-6 and TRBJ2-5; TRBD1 matches at 9 bases. The V gene's germline CDR1 is SGHDT and CDR2 YYEEEE. The CDR3 has 14 amino acids. V shed 2 bases, J shed 5 bases, and the junction held 4 bases outside the gene matches. Here the CDR3 DNA reads TGTGCCAGCAGCTTTCGGGACAGGGCGGAGACCCAGTACTTC. Translated: CASSFRDRAETQYF.

The chain has TRBV24-1 and TRBJ2-7; TRBD1 matches at 8 bases. V lost 4 bases, J lost 3 bases, and 10 bases stayed unmatched. The CDR3 extends over 16 amino acids. Per germline, CDR1 KGHDR and CDR2 SFDVKD. This chain's CDR3 is CATSDPQGASVYEQYF. The CDR3 region has the DNA TGTGCCACCAGTGACCCCCAGGGGGCTAGCGTCTACGAGCAGTACTTC.

V usage is TRBV5-6 and J usage is TRBJ1-1, with D unclear. V lost 1 base and J 7 bases, leaving 14 bases between the germline ends. The CDR3 has 14 amino acids. Per germline, CDR1 SGHDT and CDR2 YYEEEE. CDR3 amino acids: CASSLWRNLFEAFF. The DNA for the CDR3 is TGTGCCAGCAGCTTGTGGCGGAACCTTTTTGAAGCTTTCTTT.

The rearrangement joins TRBV6-5 to TRBJ2-7, with TRBD1 matching 10 bases. This CDR3 spans 14 amino acids. Germline lookup yields CDR1 MNHEY and CDR2 SVGAGI. J was trimmed by 8 bases and V by 10 bases; bases with no gene match: 14. The CDR3 DNA sequence: TGTGCCATCTCCACCGGGACAGGGGAGGGTAAGCAGTACTTC. Protein product: CAISTGTGEGKQYF.

The chain joins TRBV9 to TRBJ2-1; 7 bases align to TRBD1. Trimming removed 2 bases from V and 0 bases from J; junction bases left unmatched: 2. Germline V gives CDR1 SGDLS, CDR2 YYNGEE. The CDR3 is 15 amino acids. The CDR3 coding sequence is TGTGCCAGCAGCGTGCAGGGGGTCTCCTACAATGAGCAGTTCTTC. Translating gives CASSVQGVSYNEQFF.